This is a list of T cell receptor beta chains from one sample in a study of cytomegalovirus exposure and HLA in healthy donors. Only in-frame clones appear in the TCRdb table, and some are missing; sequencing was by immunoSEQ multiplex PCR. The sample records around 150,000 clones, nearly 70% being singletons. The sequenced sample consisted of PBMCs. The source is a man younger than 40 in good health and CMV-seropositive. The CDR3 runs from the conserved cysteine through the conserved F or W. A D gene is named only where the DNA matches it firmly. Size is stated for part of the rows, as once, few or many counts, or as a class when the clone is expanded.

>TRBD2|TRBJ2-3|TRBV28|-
TGTGCCAGCCCATCGGCGGGAGGGCTCGGGAGCACAGATACGCAGTATTTT
CASPSAGGLGSTDTQYF
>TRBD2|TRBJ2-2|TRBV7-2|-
TGTGCCAGCAGCCCTAGCGGGGTCAACACCGGGGAGCTGTTTTTT
CASSPSGVNTGELFF
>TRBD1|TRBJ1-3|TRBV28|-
TGTGCCAGCACCGCGGGACAGTTCTCTGGAAACACCATATATTTT
CASTAGQFSGNTIYF
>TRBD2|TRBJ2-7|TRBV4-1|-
TGCGCCAGCAGCCAAGAGCCCGGGACTAGCTCCTCCTACGAGCAGTACTTC
CASSQEPGTSSSYEQYF
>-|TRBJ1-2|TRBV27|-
TGTGCCAGCAGTTTCAGGGCTAACTATGGCTACACCTTC
CASSFRANYGYTF
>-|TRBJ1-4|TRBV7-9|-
TGTGCCAGCACCAGGGGTCCGGATGAAAAACTGTTTTTT
CASTRGPDEKLFF
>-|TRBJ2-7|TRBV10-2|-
TGCGCCAGCAGCCCTACTAGTTACGAGCAGTACTTC
CASSPTSYEQYF
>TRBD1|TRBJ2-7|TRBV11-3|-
TGTGCCAGCAGCCCGAGTCCGGGACAGGGAACCGAGGCCTTC
CASSPSPGQGTEAF
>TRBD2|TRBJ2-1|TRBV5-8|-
TGTGCCAGCAGCTTGGCTACTAGCGGGTACAATGAGCAGTTCTTC
CASSLATSGYNEQFF
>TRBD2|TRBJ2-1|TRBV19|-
TGTGCCAGTAAGACTAGCGGAGGGACCTACAATGAGCAGTTCTTC
CASKTSGGTYNEQFF
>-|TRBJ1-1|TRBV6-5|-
TGTGCCAGCAGGGAGGGAAGTGCGAACACTGAAGCTTTCTTT
CASREGSANTEAFF
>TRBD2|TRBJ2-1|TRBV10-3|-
TGTGCCATCAGTGATCGAACAGATCTTAGCGGGAAAAAGACCGATGAGCAGTTCTTC
CAISDRTDLSGKKTDEQFF
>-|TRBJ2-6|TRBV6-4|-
TGTGCCAGCAGTGACAAACAGGCTGGTTCTGGGGCCAACGTCCTGACTTTC
CASSDKQAGSGANVLTF
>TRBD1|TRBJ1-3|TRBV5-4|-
TGTGCCAGCAGCTCGATGGGGCCGGACAGGGGTTTTGGAAACACCATATATTTT
CASSSMGPDRGFGNTIYF
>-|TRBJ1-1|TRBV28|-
TGTGCCAGCAGTTCCCCGGGAAGCGTGAACACTGAAGCTTTCTTT
CASSSPGSVNTEAFF
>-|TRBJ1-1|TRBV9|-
TGTGCCAGCAGCCAAAGTACTATGAACACTGAAGCTTTCTTT
CASSQSTMNTEAFF
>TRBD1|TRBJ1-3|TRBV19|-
TGTGCCAGTAGTCGACAGGGAGGCTCTGGAAACACCATATATTTT
CASSRQGGSGNTIYF
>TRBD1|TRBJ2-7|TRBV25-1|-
TGTGCCAGCAGTGAATGGGACAGGGGATCCTACGAGCAGTACTTC
CASSEWDRGSYEQYF
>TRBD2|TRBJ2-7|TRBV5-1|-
TGCGCCAGCAGCTTGGGCAGACTAGCGGCCACCTACGAGCAGTACTTC
CASSLGRLAATYEQYF
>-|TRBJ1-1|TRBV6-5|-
TGTGCCAGCAGGGACGGAGGTTTGAACACTGAAGCTTTCTTT
CASRDGGLNTEAFF
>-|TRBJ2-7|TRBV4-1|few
TGCGCCAGCAGCCACCTCCTTCGGGACTACGAGCAGTACTTC
CASSHLLRDYEQYF
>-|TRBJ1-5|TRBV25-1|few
TGTGCCAGCAGTGGGTCCGACAGGATGAATCAGCCCCAGCATTTT
CASSGSDRMNQPQHF
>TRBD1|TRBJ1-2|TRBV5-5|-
TGTGCCAGCAGCCCGTTGACCTTGGACAGGGGCTTCTATGGCTACACCTTC
CASSPLTLDRGFYGYTF
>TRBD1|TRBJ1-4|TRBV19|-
TGTGCCAGTAGTGATCAGGGGGACCCGGTGGGGAAACTGTTTTTT
CASSDQGDPVGKLFF
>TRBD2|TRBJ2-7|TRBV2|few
TGTGCCAGCAGATCTAGCGGGTACGAGCAGTACTTC
CASRSSGYEQYF
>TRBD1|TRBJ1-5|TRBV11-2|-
TGTGCCAGCAGCTCTCAACAGGGGCAGCCCCAGCATTTT
CASSSQQGQPQHF
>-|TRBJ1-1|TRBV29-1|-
TGCAGCGTTGAGCGGACAGATTATGAAGCTTTCTTT
CSVERTDYEAFF
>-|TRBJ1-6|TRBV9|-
TGTGCCAGCAGCGTTCAGGGCAGTAATTCACCCCTCCACTTT
CASSVQGSNSPLHF
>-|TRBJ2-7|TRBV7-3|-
TGTGCCAGCAGCTACAGTGCCTCCCCAGCCTACGAGCAGTACTTC
CASSYSASPAYEQYF
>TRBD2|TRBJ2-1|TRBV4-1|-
TGCGCCAGCAGCCCTCACAGGAGGACTAGCGGGAGGTATTCCTACAATGAGCAGTTCTTC
CASSPHRRTSGRYSYNEQFF
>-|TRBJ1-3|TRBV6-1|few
TGTGCCAGCAGTGAAGAAGGGGGCTCTGGAAACACCATATATTTT
CASSEEGGSGNTIYF
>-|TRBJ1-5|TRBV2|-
TGTGCCAGCATTGGTGACCCGGCGGGCAATCAGCCCCAGCATTTT
CASIGDPAGNQPQHF
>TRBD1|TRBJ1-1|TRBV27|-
TGTGCCAGCAGTCTGACAGGGGGTGCGACTGAAGCTTTCTTT
CASSLTGGATEAFF
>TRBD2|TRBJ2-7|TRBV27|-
TGTGCCAGCAGTGGGACTAGCGGGTTCTACGAGCAGTACTTC
CASSGTSGFYEQYF
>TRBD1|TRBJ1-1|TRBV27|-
TGTGCCAGCAGTCAACTTGGGACAGGAAACACTGAAGCTTTCTTT
CASSQLGTGNTEAFF
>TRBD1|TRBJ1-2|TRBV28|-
TGTGCCAGCAACCAGCTTGGAACAGGGGTTAGGTATGGCTACACCTTC
CASNQLGTGVRYGYTF
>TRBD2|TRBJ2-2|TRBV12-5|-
TGTGCTAGTGGGCGATGGACTAGCGGGAGCGGAGGGGAGCTGTTTTTT
CASGRWTSGSGGELFF
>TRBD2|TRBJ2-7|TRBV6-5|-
TGTGCCAGCAAAGCGGGAGAAGGATTCGAGCAGTACTTC
CASKAGEGFEQYF
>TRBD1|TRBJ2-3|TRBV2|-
TGTGCCAGCAGCAAACAGGGGATTCACACAGATACGCAGTATTTT
CASSKQGIHTDTQYF
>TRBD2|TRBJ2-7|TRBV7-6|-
TGTGCCAGCAGCTTAGTCGGGACTAGCGGGAGTGGGTCCTACGAGCAGTACTTC
CASSLVGTSGSGSYEQYF
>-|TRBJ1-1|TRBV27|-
TGTGCCAGCAGCTGGACAGAGAACACTGAAGCTTTCTTT
CASSWTENTEAFF
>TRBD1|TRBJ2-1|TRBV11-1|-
TGTGCCAGCAGCTTAGGTTGGACAGGGCAAGATGAGCAGTTCTTC
CASSLGWTGQDEQFF
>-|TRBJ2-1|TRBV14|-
TGTGCCAGCAGCCAACAATCCGGGAGAAACAATGAGCAGTTCTTC
CASSQQSGRNNEQFF
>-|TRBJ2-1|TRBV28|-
TGTGCCAGCAGTTTACGAGGGGGCAATGAGCAGTTCTTC
CASSLRGGNEQFF
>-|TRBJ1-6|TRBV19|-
TGTGCCAGTAGTATAGAGAGGGGACTGACAAGCTCCTATAATTCACCCCTCCACTTT
CASSIERGLTSSYNSPLHF
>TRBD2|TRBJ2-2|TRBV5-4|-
TGTGCCAGCAGCTCCGGACTAGTTGATCGGGAGCTGTTTTTT
CASSSGLVDRELFF
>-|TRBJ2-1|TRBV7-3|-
TGTGCCAGCAGCTTAGGGCAGGGTGTTGAGCAGTTCTTC
CASSLGQGVEQFF
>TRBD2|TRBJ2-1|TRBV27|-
TGTGCCAGCAGTTTCCGGCCCGGGACTAGCGGTTACAATGAGCAGTTCTTC
CASSFRPGTSGYNEQFF
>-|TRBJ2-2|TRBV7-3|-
TGTGCCAGCAGGAAGGAGACCGGGGAGCTGTTTTTT
CASRKETGELFF
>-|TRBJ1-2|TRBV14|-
TGTGCCAGCAGCCCGTGGACAGCCACGTACTATGGCTACACCTTC
CASSPWTATYYGYTF
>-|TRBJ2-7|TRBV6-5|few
TGTGCCAGCAGTTACTCGACCTTACGACACTCCTACGAGCAGTACTTC
CASSYSTLRHSYEQYF
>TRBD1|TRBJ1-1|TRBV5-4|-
TGTGCCAGCAGTTCGGGACAGCACACTGAAGCTTTCTTT
CASSSGQHTEAFF
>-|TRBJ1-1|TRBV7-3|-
TGTGCCAGCAGCTTAGGACAGAACACTGAAGCTTTCTTT
CASSLGQNTEAFF
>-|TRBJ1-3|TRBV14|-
TGTGCCAGCAGCCAAGAATCGGTAGGAAACACCATATATTTT
CASSQESVGNTIYF
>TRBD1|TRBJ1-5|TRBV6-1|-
TGTGCCAGCAGTGGGACAGGGGGCGCATATCAGCCCCAGCATTTT
CASSGTGGAYQPQHF
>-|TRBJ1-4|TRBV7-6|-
TGTGCCAGCAGCCCCAGGCCGGGGATTATGGGGGAAAAACTGTTTTTT
CASSPRPGIMGEKLFF
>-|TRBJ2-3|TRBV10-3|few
TGTGCCATCAGTGAGGGAGGGGGCGCGGATACGCAGTATTTT
CAISEGGGADTQYF
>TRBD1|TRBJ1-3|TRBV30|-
TGTGCCTGGAGTTCCGGGACAGGGCCTGGAAACACCATATATTTT
CAWSSGTGPGNTIYF
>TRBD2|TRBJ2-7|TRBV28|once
TGTGCCAGCAGTTTTAGCGGGACGAACTACGAGCAGTACTTC
CASSFSGTNYEQYF